The source of this TCR beta chain is a study of T cell changes during pregnancy in multiple sclerosis (dated by TCRdb to 2018 to 2020). In the study overall: The study examined how the T cell repertoire changed over the course of pregnancy in women with multiple sclerosis.

Receptor libraries were prepared by the immunoSEQ multiplex PCR assay. This is the immuneACCESS table as TCRdb keeps it, with only in-frame sequences that have V and J called. A part of the clones is gone; compared with another copy, unresolved V genes explain less than half, and the rest is unexplained. The sample table records some 100,000 clones; about 94% of these occur just once. The ten largest clones capture over 0.8% of the sample. Measured from the cysteine to the phenylalanine, the CDR3 is 15 residues long. The only DNA kept is the CDR3, 45 bases in frame from the first base. Trimming costs V 0 bases and J 0 bases, and their ends lie 12 bases apart. Per the germline V gene, SQVTM is the CDR1 and ANQGSEA is the CDR2. On this clone: Its binding antigen is unknown. Base qualities are not recorded, but no much larger clone differs from it by a single base.

This receptor was taken from a female donor with multiple sclerosis, enrolled in a pregnancy study. The specimen was peripheral blood, collected before pregnancy. The chain couples TRBV29-1 to TRBJ2-7; a weak D assignment points to TRBD2 (6 bases agree). The base sequence is TGCAGCGTTGAAGAACCAGCGGGCATCTCCTACGAGCAGTACTTC. Its amino acids are CSVEEPAGISYEQYF.